The sequence of this T cell receptor (beta chain) was determined in a study of blood T cell repertoires in COVID-19. TCRdb's copy holds only in-frame clones and misses some; the assay was immunoSEQ multiplex PCR. The sample consists of more than 150,000 clones, 65% to 85% of them appearing once. The sample comprised peripheral blood. This sequence was found in a woman in her 30s with acute or convalescent COVID-19.

Here the CDR3 reads CASSRDSLQNTEAFF. The DNA of the CDR3 is TGTGCCAGCAGCCGGGACAGCCTACAGAACACTGAAGCTTTCTTT. The chain has TRBV7-2 and TRBJ1-1; 7 bases are a match to TRBD1. In germline, CDR1 is SGHTA, CDR2 FQGNSA. The J segment lost 1 base and the V segment lost 5 bases, leaving 7 bases of the junction unmatched. CDR3 length: 15 amino acids.